The source of this T cell receptor (beta chain) is a study of T cell repertoires in cytomegalovirus infection (dated by TCRdb to the late 2010s). With regard to the full study: Peptide stimulations targeted recently identified HLA-C-restricted CMV epitopes, whose presentation resists viral immunomodulation, together with well-studied HLA-B-restricted epitopes. The HLA type of each donor mattered for the analysis, because public TCR beta signatures pointed to carriage of CMV infection along with the matching HLA type.

This specimen's treatment or condition label, per the study, means: in vitro stimulation with specific CMV peptide epitopes to enrich CMV-specific T cells. Sequencing used an Illumina HiSeq 1500. Through fastp at Q25 and MiXCR, TCRdb rebuilt clones from the public reads, retaining in-frame beta chains. For every CDR3 protein sequence, its rows merge into one entry that carries the most common genes and DNA. The sample table contains about 920,000 distinct CDR3 sequences; only one count was recorded for around 30% of them. The top ten clonotypes cover roughly an eighth of the sample. Concerning this clonotype: This receptor's antigen is unknown. No clone much larger than this one lies a single base away; base qualities are absent.

The investigation overall reported the following: In the ex vivo response, HLA-C-restricted CMV-specific TCR beta clonotypes were dominant, and in two of eight donors the single most frequent clonotype came from this HLA-C-restricted group. Cumulative frequency of public TCR beta family members discriminated carriers of CMV infection plus the relevant HLA type in this cohort and an independent roughly 350-donor cohort.

The CDR3 measures 15 amino acids from cysteine to phenylalanine. Left in the record is the CDR3 DNA by itself, 45 bases read in frame from the first base. For CDR1 and CDR2, the germline V gene lists SGHAT and FQNNGV. V is pared back by 5 bases and J by 0 bases, with 13 bases lying between the germline termini. This sequence was found in a human donor in good health (CMV status not recorded). Some clones in this sample may be carry-over from other donors' samples. The chain is assembled from TRBV11-2 and TRBJ1-1; the D gene is possibly TRBD1, with 5 bases matching. The source was cultured CD8+ T cells from PBMCs, collected from culture after CMV antigen stimulation. Read as DNA, the sequence is TGTGCCAGCAGCCGAGCAGGGCAACTGAACACTGAAGCTTTCTTT. Protein translation: CASSRAGQLNTEAFF. The variable domain in full, with residues beyond the CDR3 obtained from the reference TRBV11-2 and TRBJ1-1 genes, is EAGVAQSPRYKIIEKRQSVAFWCNPISGHATLYWYQQILGQGPKLLIQFQNNGVVDDSQLPKDRFSAERLKGVDSTLKIQPAKLEDSAVYLCASSRAGQLNTEAFFGQGTRLTVV.